This record concerns one T cell receptor (beta chain) sequence. Its antigen is unknown. The data were taken from a study of cytotoxic CD8 clonotypes in ibrutinib-treated CLL. For the study at large: There were approximately ten relapsed/refractory patients and roughly 15 treatment-naive patients, and 17 to 18 were IGHV unmutated. Findings of the study overall: Clonotypes that were public were uncommon, and they contracted or stayed stable on treatment.

Depth targeted 1 in 200,000 to 1 in 1 million T cells, averaging 10x coverage per clonotype. Some clones are missing from TCRdb's copy, which holds only in-frame ones; the method was immunoSEQ multiplex PCR. This sample has hundreds of thousands of clones, with 70% found just once. The sequence was collected from a human donor with chronic lymphocytic leukemia. Specimen: PBMCs, collected after 24 months of ibrutinib treatment.

The CDR3 DNA is TGTGCCAGCAGTCACGGTCCTTCGGGTGAGCAGTACTTC. It translates to CASSHGPSGEQYF. The chain joins TRBV28 to TRBJ2-7; D unresolved. CDR3 length: 13 amino acids. V was clipped by 5 bases and J by 7 bases, with 15 bases between them. Germline V lookup: CDR1 MDHEN, CDR2 SYDVKM.